This note documents a single TCR beta chain sequence. In this sample, this clone turned up a few times. What antigen it recognizes has not been identified. No base quality values were provided; no much bigger clone lies one nucleotide off. The immunoSEQ hsTCRB v3.0 assay was used at survey level resolution to sequence the TRB variable region. The target sequencing depth for TRB was 40,000-50,000 T-cell genomes per sample. An Illumina MiSeq with a v3 150-cycle kit was used to sequence the pooled TRB libraries. On the study's bioinformatics: Analysis of repertoires was carried out in R inside a reproducible Nextflow workflow spanning QC, data transformation and analysis. LymphoSeq2, an R package for exploring AIRR-Seq data, was used to implement the custom analyses. Several samples yielding fewer than 5000 total TRB sequences were excluded, leaving 188 analyzed HIV repertoires. Of the roughly 190 retained HIV repertoires, over 55 were collected before and around 130 after ART initiation. Each repertoire was downsampled to 5000 TRB nucleotide sequences, and summary statistics were averaged across 100 downsampling iterations. Only TRB sequences with CDR3 regions of at least seven amino acids were retained for analysis. Two measures captured diversity: a Shannon entropy-derived clonality score and the Gini coefficient. In the repertoire networks, any two of the top 5000 CDR3 amino acid sequences were connected whenever the two sequences differed by an edit distance of one. GLIPH2 predicted antigen specificity groups and MHC restriction for TRB CDR3 amino acid sequences. CDR3 amino acid sequences were matched against VDJdb and McPAS-TCR to flag known CMV, EBV, HIV or tissue antigen associations. Pre-ART, post-ART and control groups were compared with Wilcoxon signed-rank tests and Holm-Bonferroni correction. The immuneACCESS repertoire file appears here via TCRdb, limited to in-frame rearrangements. These files lack a portion of the clones; in checked studies, under half of the deficit traces to unresolved V genes, and the cause of the others is not known. The V and J calls and clone size are taken from that table; D and trimming were inferred from the DNA. This sample is represented by around 22,000 clones; 84% of them were singletons. About 18% of the sample belongs to the ten largest clones.

Participants were included only if at least one PBMC sample before ART initiation and at least two post-ART samples were available. Treatment was received in the United States of America by all participants with HIV. Before DNA extraction, cryopreserved samples of roughly 0.9-11 million PBMC were thawed and then washed. At the time of the earliest PBMC sample, participants with HIV were aged between roughly 20 and 60 years. PBMC samples from each participant spanned 1-4 timepoints before ART initiation and 2-8 timepoints after ART initiation, with a median of 7 samples. Serial HIV viral load, CD4+ T-cell count, ART history and demographic data were obtained for every participant. A Qiagen kit on a QIAcube was used to extract genomic DNA from unsorted PBMC, with samples processed in batches of 12. Reading the germline V gene gives CDR1 MDHEN and CDR2 SYDVKM. The CDR3 spans 13 residues, from the cysteine through the phenylalanine. Only the CDR3 region is kept as DNA, spanning 39 bases read in frame from base 1. V is pruned by 3 bases and J by 4 bases, leaving 0 bases of the junction without a gene match.

The data derive from a study of long-term antiretroviral therapy in people with HIV (dated by TCRdb to 2021 to 2024). Describing the broader study: Collection of the earliest samples took place about a decade ahead of the 2015 WHO recommendation for immediate ART, at a time when ART was typically delayed until CD4 counts fell. Whether ART initiation and durable HIV suppression were associated with changes in peripheral blood TRB repertoire composition and diversity was tested in a retrospective serial study. From some 33 adults with confirmed HIV infection, the cohort provided around 180 cryopreserved PBMC samples, gathered serially across a mean of around six years (range 1-12). Eleven of the 30 participants with HIV were female. No cross-contamination during QIAcube processing was shown when test extractions of a monoclonal T-cell line were performed alongside fewer than 35 polyclonal samples.

What the authors observed across the whole study: Compared with controls, HIV repertoires had narrower CDR3 length ranges, and the network structure pointed to an antigen-experienced repertoire that shifted only slightly toward naive after ART. Expanded TRB clones identified before ART initiation dominated the repertoire across all time points, though the dominance fluctuated and decreased in many PLHIV after ART. The samples span the years 2004 to 2017, and the ART regimens used may be less effective than current regimens. Inferences about post-ART repertoire changes are limited because no data were available on ART adherence, viral resistance or therapy changes. Starting ART was linked to a significant rise in TRB diversity, yet even with long-term ART the diversity remained significantly lower than in transplant donor controls. Because cell numbers in pre-ART samples were limited, unsorted PBMC were profiled instead of sorted CD4+ and CD8+ T cells. Limited PBMC availability meant only the TCR beta chain was sequenced, without alpha chain pairing.

The V gene is TRBV28 and the J gene is TRBJ1-2, and TRBD1 matches 9 of the central bases. The sample consisted of unsorted PBMCs, taken 0.1 years before starting antiretroviral therapy. This clonotype was obtained from a young man with HIV. The CDR3 reads CASSLGQGYGYTF. At the DNA level, the sequence is TGTGCCAGCAGTTTGGGACAGGGCTATGGCTACACCTTC.